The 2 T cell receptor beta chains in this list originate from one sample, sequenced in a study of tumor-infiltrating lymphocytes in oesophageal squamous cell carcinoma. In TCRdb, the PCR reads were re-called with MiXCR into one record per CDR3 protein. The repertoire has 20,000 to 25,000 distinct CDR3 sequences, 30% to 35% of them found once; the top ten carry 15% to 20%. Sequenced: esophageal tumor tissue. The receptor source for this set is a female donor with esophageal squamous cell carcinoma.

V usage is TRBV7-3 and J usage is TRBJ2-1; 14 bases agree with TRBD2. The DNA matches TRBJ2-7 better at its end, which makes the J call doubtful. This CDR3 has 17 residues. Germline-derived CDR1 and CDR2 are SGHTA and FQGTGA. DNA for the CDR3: TGTGCCAGCAGCTTTGGTCACGGACTAGCGGGAGGAGGGGAGCAGTACTTC. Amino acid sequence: CASSFGHGLAGGGEQYF.

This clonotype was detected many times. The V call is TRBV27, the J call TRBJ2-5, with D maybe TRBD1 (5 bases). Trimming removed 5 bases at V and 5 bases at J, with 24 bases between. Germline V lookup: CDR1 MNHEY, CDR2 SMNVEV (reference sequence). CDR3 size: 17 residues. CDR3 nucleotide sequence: TGTGCCAGCAGTGTAGGAGCGCCTAAGGGAAAGGGGGAGACCCAGTACTTC. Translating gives CASSVGAPKGKGETQYF.